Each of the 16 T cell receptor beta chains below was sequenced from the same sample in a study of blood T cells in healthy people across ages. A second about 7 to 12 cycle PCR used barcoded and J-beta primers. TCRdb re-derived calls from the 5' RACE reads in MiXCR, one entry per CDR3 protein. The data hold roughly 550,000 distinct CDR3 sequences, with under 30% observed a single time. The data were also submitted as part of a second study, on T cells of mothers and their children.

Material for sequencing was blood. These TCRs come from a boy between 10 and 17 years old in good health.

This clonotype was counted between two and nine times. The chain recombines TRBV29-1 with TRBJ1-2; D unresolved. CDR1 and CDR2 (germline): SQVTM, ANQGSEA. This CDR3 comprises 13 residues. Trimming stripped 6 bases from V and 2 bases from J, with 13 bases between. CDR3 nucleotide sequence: TGCAGCGTGGGAGCGTCGGTCAACTATGGCTACACCTTC. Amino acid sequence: CSVGASVNYGYTF.

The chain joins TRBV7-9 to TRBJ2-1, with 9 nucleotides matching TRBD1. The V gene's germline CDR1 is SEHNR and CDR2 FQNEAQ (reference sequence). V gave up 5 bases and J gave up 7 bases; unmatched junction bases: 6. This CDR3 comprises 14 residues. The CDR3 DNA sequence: TGTGCCAGCAGCGACCGGACAGGGGCTAATGAGCAGTTCTTC. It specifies CASSDRTGANEQFF.

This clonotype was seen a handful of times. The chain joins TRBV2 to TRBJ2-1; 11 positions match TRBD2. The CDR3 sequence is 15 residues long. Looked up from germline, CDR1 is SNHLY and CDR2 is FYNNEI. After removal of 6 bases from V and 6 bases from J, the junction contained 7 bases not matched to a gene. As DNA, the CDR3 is TGTGCCAGCAGGGAGACTAGCGGGACGGCCAATGAGCAGTTCTTC. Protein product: CASRETSGTANEQFF.

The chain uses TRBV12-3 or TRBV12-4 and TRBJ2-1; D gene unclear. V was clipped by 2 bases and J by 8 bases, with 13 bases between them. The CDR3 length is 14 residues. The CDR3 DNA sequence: TGTGCCAGCAGTTTACTTTCTGGAAGCTATGAGCAGTTCTTC. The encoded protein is CASSLLSGSYEQFF.

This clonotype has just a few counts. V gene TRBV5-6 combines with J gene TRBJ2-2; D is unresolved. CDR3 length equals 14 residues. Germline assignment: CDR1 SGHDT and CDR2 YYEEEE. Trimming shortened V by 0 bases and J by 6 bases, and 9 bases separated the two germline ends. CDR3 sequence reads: CASSLASGSGELFF. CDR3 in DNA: TGTGCCAGCAGCTTGGCCTCCGGGTCCGGGGAGCTGTTTTTT. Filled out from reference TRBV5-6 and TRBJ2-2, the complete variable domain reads DAGVTQSPTHLIKTRGQQVTLRCSPKSGHDTVSWYQQALGQGPQFIFQYYEEEERQRGNFPDRFSGHQFPNYSSELNVNALLLGDSALYLCASSLASGSGELFFGEGSRLTVL.

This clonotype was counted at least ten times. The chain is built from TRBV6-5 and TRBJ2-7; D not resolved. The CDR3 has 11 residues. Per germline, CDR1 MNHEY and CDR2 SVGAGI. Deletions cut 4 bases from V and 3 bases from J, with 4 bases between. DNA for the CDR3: TGTGCCAGCAGTTCCAACTACGAGCAGTACTTC. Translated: CASSSNYEQYF.

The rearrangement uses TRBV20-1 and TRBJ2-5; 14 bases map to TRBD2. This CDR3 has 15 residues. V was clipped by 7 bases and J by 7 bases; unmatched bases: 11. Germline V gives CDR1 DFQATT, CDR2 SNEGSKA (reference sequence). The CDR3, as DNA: TGCAGTGGATCAAGACTAGCGGGGGGGCCAACGACCCAGTACTTC. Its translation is CSGSRLAGGPTTQYF.

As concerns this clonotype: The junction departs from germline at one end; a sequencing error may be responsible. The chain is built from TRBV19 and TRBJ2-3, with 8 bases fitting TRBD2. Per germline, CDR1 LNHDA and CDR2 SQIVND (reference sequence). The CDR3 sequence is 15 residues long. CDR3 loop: CASSSAGGSTDTQYF. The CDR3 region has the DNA TGTGCCAGTAGTTCCGCGGGGGGTAGCACAGATACGCAATATTTT.

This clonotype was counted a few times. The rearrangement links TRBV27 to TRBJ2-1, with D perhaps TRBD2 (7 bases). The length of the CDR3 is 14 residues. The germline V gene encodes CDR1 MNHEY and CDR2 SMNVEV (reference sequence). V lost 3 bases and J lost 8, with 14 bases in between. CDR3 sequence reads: CASSFAGATYEQFF. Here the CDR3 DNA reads TGTGCCAGCAGTTTTGCGGGGGCCACTTATGAGCAGTTCTTC.

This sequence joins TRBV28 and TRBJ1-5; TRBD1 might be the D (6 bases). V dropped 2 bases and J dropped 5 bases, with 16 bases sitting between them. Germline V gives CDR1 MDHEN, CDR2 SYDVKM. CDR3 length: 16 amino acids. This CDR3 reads CASSLPWGGAHQPQHF. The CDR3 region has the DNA TGTGCCAGCAGTTTACCGTGGGGGGGGGCTCATCAGCCCCAGCATTTT.

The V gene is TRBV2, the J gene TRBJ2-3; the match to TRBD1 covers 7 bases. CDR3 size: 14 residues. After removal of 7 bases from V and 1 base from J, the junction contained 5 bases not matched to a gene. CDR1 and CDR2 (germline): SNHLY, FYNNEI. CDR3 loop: CASKGAQGTDTQYF. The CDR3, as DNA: TGTGCCAGCAAGGGGGCCCAGGGCACAGATACGCAGTATTTT.

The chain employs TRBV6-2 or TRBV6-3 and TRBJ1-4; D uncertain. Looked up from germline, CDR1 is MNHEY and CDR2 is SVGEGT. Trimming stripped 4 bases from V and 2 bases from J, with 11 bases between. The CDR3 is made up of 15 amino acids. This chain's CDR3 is CASSSAGGTNEKLFF. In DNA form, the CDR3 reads TGTGCCAGCAGTTCGGCGGGAGGGACTAATGAAAAACTGTTTTTT.

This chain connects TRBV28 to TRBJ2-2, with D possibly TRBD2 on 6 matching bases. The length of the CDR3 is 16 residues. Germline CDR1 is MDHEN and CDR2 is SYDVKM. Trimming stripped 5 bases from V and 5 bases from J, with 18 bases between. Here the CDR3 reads CASSPGTPRGTGELFF. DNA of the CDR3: TGTGCCAGCAGTCCCGGGACTCCACGAGGGACCGGGGAGCTGTTTTTT.

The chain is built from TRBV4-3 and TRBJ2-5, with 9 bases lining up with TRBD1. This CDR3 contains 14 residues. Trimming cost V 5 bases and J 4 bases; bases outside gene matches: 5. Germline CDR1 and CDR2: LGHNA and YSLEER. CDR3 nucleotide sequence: TGCGCCAGCAGCGAACAGGGGGCGGGAGAGACCCAGTACTTC. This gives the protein CASSEQGAGETQYF.

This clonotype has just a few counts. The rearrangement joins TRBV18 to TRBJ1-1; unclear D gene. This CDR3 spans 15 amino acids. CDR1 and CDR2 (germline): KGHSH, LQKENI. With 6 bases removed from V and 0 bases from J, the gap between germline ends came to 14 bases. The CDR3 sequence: CASSPRSEMNTEAFF. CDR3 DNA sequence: TGTGCCAGCTCGCCTAGGTCGGAGATGAACACTGAAGCTTTCTTT.

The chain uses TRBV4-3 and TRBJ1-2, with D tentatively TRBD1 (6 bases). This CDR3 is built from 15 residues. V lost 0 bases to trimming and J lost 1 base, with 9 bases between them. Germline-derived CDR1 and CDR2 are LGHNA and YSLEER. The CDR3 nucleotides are TGCGCCAGCAGCCAAGAAGGGGGTGTTAACTATGGCTACACCTTC. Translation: CASSQEGGVNYGYTF.